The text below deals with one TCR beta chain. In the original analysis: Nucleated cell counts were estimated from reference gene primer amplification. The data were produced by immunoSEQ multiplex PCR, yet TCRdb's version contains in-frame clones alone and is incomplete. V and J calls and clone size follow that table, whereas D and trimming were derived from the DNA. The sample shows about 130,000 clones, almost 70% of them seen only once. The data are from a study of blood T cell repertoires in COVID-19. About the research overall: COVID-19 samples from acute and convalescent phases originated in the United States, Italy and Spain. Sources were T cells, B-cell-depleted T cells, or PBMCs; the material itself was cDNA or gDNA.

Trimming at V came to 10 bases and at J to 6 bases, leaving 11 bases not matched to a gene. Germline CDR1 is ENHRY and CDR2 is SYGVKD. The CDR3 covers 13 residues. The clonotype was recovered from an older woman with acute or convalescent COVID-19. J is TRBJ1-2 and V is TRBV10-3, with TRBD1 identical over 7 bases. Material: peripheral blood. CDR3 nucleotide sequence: TGTGCCACCTCCACAGGGGTTGAGGATGGCTACACCTTC. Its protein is CATSTGVEDGYTF.